The source of this TCR beta chain is a study of molecular identifiers for immune sequencing clone quantification. This clonotype was seen repeatedly, ten times or more. As yet, its antigen is unknown. The CD8+CD4-CCR7+CD45RA+ phenotype defined the sorted naive CD8 T cells. General observations from the study: Researchers reportedly could pick up spiked Jurkat TCR RNA from one cell mixed into some 1 million naive cells.

Previously described methods and listed TCR primers were used for bulk TCR libraries. TCRdb reprocessed the PCR reads with MiXCR, giving one entry per CDR3 protein. The profile covers tens of thousands of distinct CDR3 sequences, with 21% appearing a single time and roughly 1% taken by the ten largest. The TCR comes from a human donor in good health. Some libraries in this study had Jurkat cell RNA spiked in. Sequencing input: naive CD8+ T cells from blood, with Jurkat cell RNA spiked in. The subset: FACS-sorted CD8+CD4-CCR7+CD45RA+ naive T cells.

The CDR3: CASSRMEVGTDTQYF. In DNA form, the CDR3 reads TGTGCCAGCAGCAGAATGGAAGTAGGCACAGATACGCAGTATTTT. The V and J genes are TRBV5-8 and TRBJ2-3, with D unclear. The CDR3 has 15 amino acids. V was pared by 4 bases and J by 1 base, with 13 bases between. Germline V CDR1 and CDR2: SGHTS, YDEGEE.